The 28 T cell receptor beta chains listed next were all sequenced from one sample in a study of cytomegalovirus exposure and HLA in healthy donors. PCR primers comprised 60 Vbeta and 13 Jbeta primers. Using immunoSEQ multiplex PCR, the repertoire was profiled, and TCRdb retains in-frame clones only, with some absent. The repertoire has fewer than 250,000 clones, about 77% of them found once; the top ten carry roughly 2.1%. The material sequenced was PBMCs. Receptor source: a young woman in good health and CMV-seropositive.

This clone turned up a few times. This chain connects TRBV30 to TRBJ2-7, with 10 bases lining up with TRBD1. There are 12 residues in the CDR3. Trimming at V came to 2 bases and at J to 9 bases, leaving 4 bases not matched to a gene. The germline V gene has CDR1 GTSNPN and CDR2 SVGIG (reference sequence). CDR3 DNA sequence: TGTGCCTGGAGTCAGGACAGGGGGTTGCAGTACTTC. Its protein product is CAWSQDRGLQYF.

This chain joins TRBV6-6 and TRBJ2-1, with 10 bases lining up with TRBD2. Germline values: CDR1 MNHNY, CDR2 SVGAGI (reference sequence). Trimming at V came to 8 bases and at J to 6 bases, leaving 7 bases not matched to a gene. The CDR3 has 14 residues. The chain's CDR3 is CASHPGLASNEQFF. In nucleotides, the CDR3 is TGTGCCAGCCATCCGGGACTAGCGTCCAATGAGCAGTTCTTC.

CDR3 residues: CASSQSRGTDYGYTF. The CDR3 region has the DNA TGTGCCAGCAGCCAGTCAAGGGGGACCGACTATGGCTACACCTTC. The gene calls are TRBV7-9 and TRBJ1-2, with D perhaps matching TRBD1 (6 bases). Germline-derived CDR1 and CDR2 are SEHNR and FQNEAQ (reference sequence). This CDR3 comprises 15 residues. The V end was cut by 5 bases, the J end by 3 bases, with 16 bases between.

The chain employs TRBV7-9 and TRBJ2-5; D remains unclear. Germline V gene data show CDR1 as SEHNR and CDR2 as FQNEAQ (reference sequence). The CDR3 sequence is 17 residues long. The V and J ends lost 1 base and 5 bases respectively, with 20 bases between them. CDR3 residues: CASSLVPEGAGMETQYF. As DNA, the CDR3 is TGTGCCAGCAGCTTAGTACCGGAAGGAGCTGGAATGGAGACCCAGTACTTC.

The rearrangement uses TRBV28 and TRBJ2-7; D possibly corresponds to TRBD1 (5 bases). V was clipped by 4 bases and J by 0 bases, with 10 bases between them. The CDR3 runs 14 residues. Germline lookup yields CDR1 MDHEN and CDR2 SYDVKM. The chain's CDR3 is CASSSTDISYEQYF. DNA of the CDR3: TGTGCCAGCAGTTCCACGGACATCTCCTACGAGCAGTACTTC.

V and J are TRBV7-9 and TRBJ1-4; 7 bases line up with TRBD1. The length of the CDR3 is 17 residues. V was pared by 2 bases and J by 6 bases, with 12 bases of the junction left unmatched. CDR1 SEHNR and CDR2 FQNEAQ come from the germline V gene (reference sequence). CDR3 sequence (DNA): TGTGCCAGCAGCTTAAAATTTAGGACAGGCGGTTATGAAAAACTGTTTTTT. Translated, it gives CASSLKFRTGGYEKLFF.

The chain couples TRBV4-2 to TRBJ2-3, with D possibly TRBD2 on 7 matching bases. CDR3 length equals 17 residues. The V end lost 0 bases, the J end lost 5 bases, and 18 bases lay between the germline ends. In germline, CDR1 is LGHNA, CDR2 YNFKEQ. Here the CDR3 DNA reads TGTGCCAGCAGCCAAGAGGGCGGCGGGGGCGGGGAAGATACGCAGTATTTT. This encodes CASSQEGGGGGEDTQYF.

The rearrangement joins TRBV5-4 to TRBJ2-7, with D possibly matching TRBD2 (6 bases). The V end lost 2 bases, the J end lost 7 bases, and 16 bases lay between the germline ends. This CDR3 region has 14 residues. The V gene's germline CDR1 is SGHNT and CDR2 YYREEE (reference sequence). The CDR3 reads CASSFDLLAGEQYF. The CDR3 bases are TGTGCCAGCAGCTTTGATCTCCTGGCGGGGGAGCAGTACTTC.

DNA of the CDR3: TGTGCCAGCAGATCCGACTATGGCTACACCTTC. This translates into CASRSDYGYTF. The V gene is TRBV28, the J gene TRBJ1-2; no clear D. Trimming removed 6 bases from V and 3 bases from J, with 5 bases in between. This CDR3 spans 11 amino acids. Germline lookup yields CDR1 MDHEN and CDR2 SYDVKM.

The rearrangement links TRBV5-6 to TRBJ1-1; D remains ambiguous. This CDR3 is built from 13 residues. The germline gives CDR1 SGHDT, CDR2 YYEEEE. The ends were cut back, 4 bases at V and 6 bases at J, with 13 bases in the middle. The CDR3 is CASSLYVVPEAFF. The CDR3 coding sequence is TGTGCCAGCAGCCTCTACGTTGTCCCTGAAGCTTTCTTT.

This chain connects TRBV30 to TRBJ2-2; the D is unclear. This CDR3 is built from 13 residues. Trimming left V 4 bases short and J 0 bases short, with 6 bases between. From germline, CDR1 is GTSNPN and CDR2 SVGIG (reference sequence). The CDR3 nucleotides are TGTGCCTGGACGCGAGCGAACACCGGGGAGCTGTTTTTT. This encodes CAWTRANTGELFF.

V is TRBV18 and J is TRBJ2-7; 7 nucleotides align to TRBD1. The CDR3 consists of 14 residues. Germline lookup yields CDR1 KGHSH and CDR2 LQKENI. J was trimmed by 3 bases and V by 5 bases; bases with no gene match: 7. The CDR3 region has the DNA TGTGCCAGCTCAACCATCACAGGGGACTACGAGCAGTACTTC. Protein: CASSTITGDYEQYF. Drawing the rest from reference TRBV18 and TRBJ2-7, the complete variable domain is NAGVMQNPRHLVRRRGQEARLRCSPMKGHSHVYWYRQLPEEGLKFMVYLQKENIIDESGMPKERFSAEFPKEGPSILRIQQVVRGDSAAYFCASSTITGDYEQYFGPGTRLTVT.

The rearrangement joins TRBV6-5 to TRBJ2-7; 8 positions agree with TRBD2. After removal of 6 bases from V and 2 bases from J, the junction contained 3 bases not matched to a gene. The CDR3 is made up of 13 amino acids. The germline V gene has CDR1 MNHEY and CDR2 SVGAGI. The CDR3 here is CASRGTRAYEQYF. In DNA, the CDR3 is TGTGCCAGCAGGGGGACTAGAGCCTACGAGCAGTACTTC.

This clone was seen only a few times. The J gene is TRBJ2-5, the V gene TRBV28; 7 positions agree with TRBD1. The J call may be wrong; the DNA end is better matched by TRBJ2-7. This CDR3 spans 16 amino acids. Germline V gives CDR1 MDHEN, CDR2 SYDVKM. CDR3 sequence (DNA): TGTGCCAGCACCTCACGGCTAGGGGGCGCATTTAACGAGCAGTACTTC. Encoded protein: CASTSRLGGAFNEQYF.

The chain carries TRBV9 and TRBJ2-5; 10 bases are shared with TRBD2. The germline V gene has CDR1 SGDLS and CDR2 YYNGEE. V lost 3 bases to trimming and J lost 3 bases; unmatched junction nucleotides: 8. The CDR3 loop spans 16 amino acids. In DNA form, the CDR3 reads TGTGCCAGCAGCGCACCAGGGACTAGCGTTGAAGAGACCCAGTACTTC. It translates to CASSAPGTSVEETQYF.

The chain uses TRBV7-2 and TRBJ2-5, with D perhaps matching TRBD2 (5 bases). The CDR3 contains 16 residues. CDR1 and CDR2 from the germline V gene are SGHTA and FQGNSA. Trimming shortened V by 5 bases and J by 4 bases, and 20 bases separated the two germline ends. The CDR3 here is CASSRTGRLKTETQYF. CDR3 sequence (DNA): TGTGCCAGCAGCCGGACTGGACGACTAAAGACAGAGACCCAGTACTTC.

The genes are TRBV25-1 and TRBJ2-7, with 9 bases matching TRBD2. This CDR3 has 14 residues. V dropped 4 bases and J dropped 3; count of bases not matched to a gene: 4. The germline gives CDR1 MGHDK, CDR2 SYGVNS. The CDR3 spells CASSVAGGRYEQYF. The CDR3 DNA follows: TGTGCCAGCAGTGTCGCGGGAGGGCGCTACGAGCAGTACTTC.

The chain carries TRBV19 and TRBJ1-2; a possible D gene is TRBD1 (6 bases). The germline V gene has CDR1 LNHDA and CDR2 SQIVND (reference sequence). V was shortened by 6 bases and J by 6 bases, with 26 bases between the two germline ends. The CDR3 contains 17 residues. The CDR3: CASRLNQLGGEYNGYTF. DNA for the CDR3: TGTGCCAGTAGGCTCAACCAACTAGGGGGAGAGTACAATGGCTACACCTTC.

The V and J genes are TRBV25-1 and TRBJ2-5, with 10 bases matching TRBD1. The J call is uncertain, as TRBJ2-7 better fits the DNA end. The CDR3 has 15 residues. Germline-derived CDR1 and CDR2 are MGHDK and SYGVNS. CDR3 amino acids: CASSESGTGAYEQYF. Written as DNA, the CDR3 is TGTGCCAGCAGTGAATCTGGGACAGGGGCCTACGAGCAGTACTTC.

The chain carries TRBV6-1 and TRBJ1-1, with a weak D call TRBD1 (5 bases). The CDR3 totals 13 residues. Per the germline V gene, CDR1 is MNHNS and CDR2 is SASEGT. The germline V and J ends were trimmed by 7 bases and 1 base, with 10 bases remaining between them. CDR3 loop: CASKGQRNTEAFF. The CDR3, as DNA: TGTGCCAGCAAAGGACAACGGAACACTGAAGCTTTCTTT.

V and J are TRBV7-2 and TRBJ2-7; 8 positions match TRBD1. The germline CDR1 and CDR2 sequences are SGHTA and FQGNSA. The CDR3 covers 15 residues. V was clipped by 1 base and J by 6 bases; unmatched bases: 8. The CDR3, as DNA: TGTGCCAGCAGCTTAGGAGGCAGGGGGCTGGTCGAGCAGTACTTC. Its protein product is CASSLGGRGLVEQYF.

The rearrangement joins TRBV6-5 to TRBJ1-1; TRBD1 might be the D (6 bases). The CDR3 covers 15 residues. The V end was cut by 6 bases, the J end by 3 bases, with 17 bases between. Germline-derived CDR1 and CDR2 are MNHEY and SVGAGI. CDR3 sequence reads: CASSPLWGLDTEAFF. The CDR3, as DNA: TGTGCCAGCAGCCCCTTGTGGGGGCTGGACACTGAAGCTTTCTTT.

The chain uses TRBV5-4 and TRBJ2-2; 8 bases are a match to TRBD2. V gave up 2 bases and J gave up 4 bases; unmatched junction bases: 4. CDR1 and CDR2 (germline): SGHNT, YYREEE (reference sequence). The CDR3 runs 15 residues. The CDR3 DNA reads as TGTGCCAGCAGCTTAGGACTAGCAGGCACCGGGGAGCTGTTTTTT. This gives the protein CASSLGLAGTGELFF.

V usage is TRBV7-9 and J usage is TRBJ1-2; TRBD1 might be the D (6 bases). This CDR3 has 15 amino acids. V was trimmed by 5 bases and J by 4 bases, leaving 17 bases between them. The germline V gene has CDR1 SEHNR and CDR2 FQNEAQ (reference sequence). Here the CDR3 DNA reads TGTGCCAGCAGCCTACTCACAGGGTGGGCCTATGGCTACACCTTC. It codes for CASSLLTGWAYGYTF.

The CDR3 region has the DNA TGTGCCAGCAGCTTTTCCACGGGACAGGGAAGGACTGAAGCTTTCTTT. Translating gives CASSFSTGQGRTEAFF. V gene TRBV11-1 combines with J gene TRBJ1-1; 9 bases match TRBD1. V lost 3 bases to trimming and J lost 5 bases; unmatched junction nucleotides: 10. There are 16 residues in the CDR3. Germline V gives CDR1 SGHAT, CDR2 FQDESV (reference sequence).

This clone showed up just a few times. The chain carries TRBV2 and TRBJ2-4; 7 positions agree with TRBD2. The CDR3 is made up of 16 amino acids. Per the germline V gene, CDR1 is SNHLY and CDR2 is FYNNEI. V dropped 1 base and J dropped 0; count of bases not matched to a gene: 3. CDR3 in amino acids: CASSEGERGAKNIQYF. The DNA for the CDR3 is TGTGCCAGCAGTGAAGGGGAGCGGGGAGCCAAAAACATTCAGTACTTC.

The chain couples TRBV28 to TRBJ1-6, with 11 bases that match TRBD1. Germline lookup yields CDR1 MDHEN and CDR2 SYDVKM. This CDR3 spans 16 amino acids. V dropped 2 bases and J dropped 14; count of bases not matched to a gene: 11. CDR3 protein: CASSLAGGQGVEALHF. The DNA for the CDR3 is TGTGCCAGCAGTTTAGCGGGGGGACAGGGGGTTGAAGCCCTCCACTTT.

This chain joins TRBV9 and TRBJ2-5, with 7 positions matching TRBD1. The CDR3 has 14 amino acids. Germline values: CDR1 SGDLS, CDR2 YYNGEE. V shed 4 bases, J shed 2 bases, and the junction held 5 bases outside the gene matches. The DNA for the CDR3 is TGTGCCAGCAGCCAAGGGGGCTTACAAGAGACCCAGTACTTC. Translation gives CASSQGGLQETQYF.